Each of the 21 T cell receptor beta chains below was sequenced from the same sample in a study of identical twins (dated by TCRdb to 2015 to 2016). Receptors were amplified or captured by 5' RACE. Reads for this sample came from an Illumina HiSeq 2000. In-frame beta chains were kept once TCRdb had trimmed the public reads at Q25 with fastp and called clones with MiXCR. For every CDR3 protein sequence, its rows merge into one entry that carries the most common genes and DNA. The sample contains 500,000 or so distinct CDR3 sequences, 13% to 15% of them found a single time. The ten top clones hold 0.4% to 0.55% of the sample. This sample was shared with a second study, whose subject was yellow fever vaccine responses in identical twins.

The source material was CD4+ T cells sorted from blood. These receptors were obtained from a woman aged 18-30 years in good health.

A few counts support this clonotype. The chain employs TRBV3-1 and TRBJ1-1; TRBD1 matches 7 bases. CDR3 length: 15 amino acids. The V gene's germline CDR1 is LGHDT and CDR2 YNNKEL (reference sequence). V was clipped by 2 bases and J by 5 bases; unmatched bases: 8. The CDR3 coding sequence is TGTGCCAGCAGCCAATCCACAGGGGAGGGGACTGAAGCTTTCTTT. This translates into CASSQSTGEGTEAFF.

This clonotype was counted only a few times. This rearrangement joins TRBV5-1 to TRBJ1-2; possibly TRBD1 for D (5 bases). V lost 0 bases, J lost 0 bases, and 9 bases lay in between. The CDR3 totals 15 residues. CDR1 is SGHRS and CDR2 is YFSETQ in the germline V gene. This CDR3 is CASSLGGRSNYGYTF. The CDR3 DNA follows: TGCGCCAGCAGCTTGGGGGGCAGGTCTAACTATGGCTACACCTTC.

This clonotype came up many times. The chain carries TRBV28 and TRBJ1-5; TRBD1 is a possible D gene (5 bases). V gave up 6 bases and J gave up 3 bases, with 15 bases separating them. CDR3 length: 15 amino acids. Germline V CDR1 and CDR2: MDHEN, SYDVKM. The CDR3 loop reads CASSSGGRNNQPQHF. As DNA, the CDR3 is TGTGCCAGCAGCTCTGGGGGGAGGAACAATCAGCCCCAGCATTTT.

The chain employs TRBV3-1 and TRBJ2-1; TRBD2 aligns across 10 bases. Germline V gene sequence: CDR1 LGHDT, CDR2 YNNKEL (reference sequence). The CDR3 sequence is 19 residues long. V lost 0 bases and J lost 7; bases outside the gene matches: 15. The CDR3 region has the DNA TGTGCCAGCAGCCAAGAGGGAGGGGGAGTTAGCGGGAGGTTTAATGAGCAGTTCTTC. Its protein product is CASSQEGGGVSGRFNEQFF.

This clonotype has just a few counts. V usage is TRBV4-1 and J usage is TRBJ2-3; D is ambiguous. The V and J ends lost 2 bases and 0 bases respectively, with 12 bases between them. Germline CDR1 reads MGHRA; CDR2 reads YSYEKL. CDR3 length: 16 amino acids. CDR3 region: CASSQLAQTSTDTQYF. In DNA form, the CDR3 reads TGCGCCAGCAGCCAACTCGCACAGACTAGCACAGATACGCAGTATTTT.

This clonotype was counted between two and nine times. The chain joins TRBV18 to TRBJ2-7, with D unclear. This CDR3 is 13 amino acids long. V lost 2 bases and J lost 3, with 8 bases in between. Germline V gene lookup returns CDR1 KGHSH and CDR2 LQKENI. CDR3 bases: TGTGCCAGCTCACCAGCCGGGCGCTACGAGCAGTACTTC. This sequence encodes CASSPAGRYEQYF.

This clonotype has a handful of counts. J is TRBJ2-5 and V is TRBV25-1, with D possibly TRBD1 on 6 matching bases. Germline-derived CDR1 and CDR2 are MGHDK and SYGVNS. Deletions cut 5 bases from V and 5 bases from J, with 12 bases between. The CDR3 extends over 13 amino acids. The CDR3 loop is CASSSRGSETQYF. The CDR3, as DNA: TGTGCCAGCAGTTCCAGGGGCTCGGAGACCCAGTACTTC.

The chain is built from TRBV29-1 and TRBJ2-7, with TRBD2 identical over 10 bases. This CDR3 is built from 12 residues. CDR1 is SQVTM, CDR2 ANQGSEA, per germline. V dropped 6 bases and J dropped 2; count of bases not matched to a gene: 1. The CDR3 nucleotides are TGCAGCGTAGCGGGAGGGACCTACGAGCAGTACTTC. This gives the protein CSVAGGTYEQYF.

This clonotype turned up a few times. The V call is TRBV12-3 or TRBV12-4, the J call TRBJ2-2; the D gene is possibly TRBD2 (7 bases). The CDR3 has 17 amino acids. Trimming cost V 7 bases and J 1 base, with 19 bases left between them. CDR3 in DNA: TGTGCCAGCACCCTACATGTAGGGGGGGTGAACACCGGGGAGCTGTTTTTT. Protein: CASTLHVGGVNTGELFF.

The chain combines TRBV9 with TRBJ2-3; 9 bases fit TRBD2. The CDR3 spans 15 residues. Per germline, CDR1 SGDLS and CDR2 YYNGEE. V was pared by 0 bases and J by 6 bases, with 5 bases of the junction left unmatched. CDR3 residues: CASSVGRGGRDTQYF. The CDR3 DNA reads TGTGCCAGCAGCGTAGGGCGGGGGGGCCGTGATACGCAGTATTTT.

This clonotype was seen a few times. The rearrangement uses TRBV7-9 and TRBJ1-1, with 9 nucleotides matching TRBD1. The CDR3 extends over 18 amino acids. Per the germline V gene, CDR1 is SEHNR and CDR2 is FQNEAQ (reference sequence). V was clipped by 6 bases and J by 6 bases; unmatched bases: 20. The CDR3 protein is CASRSGTGSAFFRAEAFF. CDR3 in DNA: TGTGCCAGCAGATCCGGGACAGGGAGCGCATTTTTCCGGGCTGAAGCTTTCTTT.

This clonotype was picked up a small number of times. The V gene is TRBV27, the J gene TRBJ2-7; no reliable D call. The germline gives CDR1 MNHEY, CDR2 SMNVEV (reference sequence). This CDR3 contains 16 residues. V was cut by 7 bases and J by 2 bases, with 21 bases left in between. CDR3 sequence reads: CASKSQVWARPYEQYF. DNA for the CDR3: TGTGCCAGCAAGAGTCAAGTTTGGGCTAGACCCTACGAGCAGTACTTC.

The genes are TRBV12-3 or TRBV12-4 and TRBJ1-3; tentatively, D is TRBD1 (5 bases). This CDR3 comprises 12 residues. V was cut by 6 bases and J by 8 bases, with 11 bases left in between. The DNA of the CDR3 is TGTGCCAGCAGCATAGGAGGGGACACCATATATTTT. Translating gives CASSIGGDTIYF.

This clonotype has more than one count but fewer than ten. This chain links TRBV4-3 with TRBJ2-7; 10 bases are shared with TRBD2. The trim removed 5 bases at V and 5 bases at J, leaving 15 bases unmatched. The CDR3 runs to 17 residues. Germline values: CDR1 LGHNA, CDR2 YSLEER. For the CDR3, the DNA is TGCGCCAGCAGCATAAAGCGAGCTAGCGGGAGTTTCCACGAGCAGTACTTC. Residues: CASSIKRASGSFHEQYF.

This clonotype turned up a few times. The chain recombines TRBV6-1 with TRBJ2-1; D is undetermined. This CDR3 spans 11 amino acids. Trimming removed 4 bases from V and 9 bases from J, with 7 bases in between. Germline assignment: CDR1 MNHNS and CDR2 SASEGT. This CDR3 is CASSVLGEQFF. The CDR3 DNA sequence: TGTGCCAGCAGTGTTTTGGGTGAGCAGTTCTTC.

This clonotype has a count of ten or more. The V call is TRBV7-3, the J call TRBJ2-3; D is perhaps TRBD1 (7 bases). The CDR3 length is 14 residues. Trimming removed 6 bases from V and 2 bases from J, with 12 bases in between. Per germline, CDR1 SGHTA and CDR2 FQGTGA. The CDR3 region is CASSFRGDTDTQYF. In nucleotides, the CDR3 is TGTGCCAGCAGTTTCAGGGGGGACACAGATACGCAGTATTTT.

This clonotype was picked up a small number of times. V is TRBV20-1 and J is TRBJ2-1, with 12 bases that match TRBD2. This CDR3 contains 16 residues. With 1 base clipped from V and 10 bases from J, the junction kept 11 bases outside the gene matches. Per germline, CDR1 DFQATT and CDR2 SNEGSKA (reference sequence). The CDR3 DNA follows: TGCAGTGCTAGAGGCCGCGCGACTAGCGGGAGCCGGGAGCAGTTCTTC. Its translation is CSARGRATSGSREQFF.

The rearrangement joins TRBV5-1 to TRBJ2-1, with TRBD2 identical over 10 bases. The CDR3 runs 15 residues. Germline trimming cut 4 bases from V and 8 bases from J; bases unmatched to any gene: 9. The germline V gene has CDR1 SGHRS and CDR2 YFSETQ. The CDR3 DNA follows: TGCGCCAGCAGCATCCAAACTAGCGGGAACGATGAGCAGTTCTTC. Translating gives CASSIQTSGNDEQFF.

The chain joins TRBV7-9 to TRBJ2-7; D may be TRBD1 (6 bases). The CDR3 consists of 17 residues. V was cut by 2 bases and J by 0 bases, with 17 bases left in between. Germline lookup yields CDR1 SEHNR and CDR2 FQNEAQ (reference sequence). The CDR3 reads CASSLPSPRQVSYEQYF. CDR3 nucleotide sequence: TGTGCCAGCAGCTTACCCTCTCCGAGACAGGTCTCCTACGAGCAGTACTTC.

Only a few counts were recorded for this clonotype. The chain recombines TRBV4-3 with TRBJ2-7, with 9 bases matching TRBD1. CDR1 LGHNA and CDR2 YSLEER come from the germline V gene. The CDR3 extends over 16 amino acids. The V and J ends lost 3 bases and 9 bases, in that order; junction bases with no gene match: 15. The CDR3 spells CASSQEPGDRAVMQYF. The DNA for the CDR3 is TGCGCCAGCAGCCAGGAACCAGGGGACAGGGCCGTTATGCAGTACTTC.

The chain combines TRBV2 with TRBJ1-5, with a possible D match to TRBD1 (5 bases). Trimming shortened V by 6 bases and J by 2 bases, and 11 bases separated the two germline ends. Per the germline V gene, CDR1 is SNHLY and CDR2 is FYNNEI. This CDR3 is built from 14 residues. The CDR3 reads CASSNQGGNQPQHF. CDR3 coding DNA: TGTGCCAGCAGCAACCAGGGCGGCAATCAGCCCCAGCATTTT.